This T cell receptor (beta chain) comes out of a study of blood T cell repertoires in COVID-19. On the study more broadly: Spain, Italy and the United States supplied samples that represented acute and convalescent COVID-19.

A few counts support this clone. In germline, CDR1 is SGHVS, CDR2 FQNEAQ. The V end lost 2 bases, the J end lost 0 bases, and 10 bases lay between the germline ends. The CDR3 runs to 15 residues. Sequenced by immunoSEQ multiplex PCR; TCRdb stores in-frame clones only, minus some. The sample lists about 78,000 clones, almost 90% occurring once. Sequenced: peripheral blood. J is TRBJ1-2 and V is TRBV7-8; D not resolved. The sequence derives from a woman of 80 years or more with active or convalescent COVID-19. CDR3 DNA: TGTGCCAGCAGCTTACAGGCAGCTACTAACTATGGCTACACCTTC. It codes for CASSLQAATNYGYTF.